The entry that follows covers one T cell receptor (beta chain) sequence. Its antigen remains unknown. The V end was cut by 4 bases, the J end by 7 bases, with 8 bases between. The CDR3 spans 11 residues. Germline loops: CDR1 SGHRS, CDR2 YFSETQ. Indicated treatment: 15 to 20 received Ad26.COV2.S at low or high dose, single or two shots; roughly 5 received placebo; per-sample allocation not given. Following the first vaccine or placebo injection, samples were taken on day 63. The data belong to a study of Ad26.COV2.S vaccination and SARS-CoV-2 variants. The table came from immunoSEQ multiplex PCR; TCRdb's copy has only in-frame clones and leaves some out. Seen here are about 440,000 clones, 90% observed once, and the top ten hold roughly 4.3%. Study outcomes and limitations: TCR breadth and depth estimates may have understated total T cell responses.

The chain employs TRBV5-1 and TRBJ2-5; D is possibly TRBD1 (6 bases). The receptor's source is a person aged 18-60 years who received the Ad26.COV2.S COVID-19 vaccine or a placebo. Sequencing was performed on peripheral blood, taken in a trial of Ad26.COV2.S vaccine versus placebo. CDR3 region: CASSEQGTQYF. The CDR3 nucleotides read TGCGCCAGCAGCGAACAGGGGACCCAGTACTTC.